Listed below are T cell receptor beta chains from one sample, sequenced in a study of ipilimumab plus nivolumab after autologous stem cell transplantation. Data came from immunoSEQ multiplex PCR; TCRdb stores just in-frame clones and leaves some out. The top ten hold more than 9% of the sample, which has more than 12,000 clones, roughly 74% seen once. The starting material was PBMCs, obtained in a trial of ipilimumab plus nivolumab as post-transplant consolidation. The receptors were sampled from a male donor with primary mediastinal lymphoma. Each CDR3 is given with its conserved first and last residue. The D gene is left open where the match is weak. Clone sizes are given selectively: once, few, many, or a class where the clone is expanded.

TRBV7-2	-	TRBJ2-5	-	CASSLGGSPETQYF	TGTGCCAGCAGCTTAGGCGGCAGCCCCGAGACCCAGTACTTC
TRBV6-1	few	TRBJ1-1	TRBD1	CASSVQGADTEAFF	TGTGCCAGCAGCGTACAGGGGGCGGACACTGAAGCTTTCTTT
TRBV5-4	-	TRBJ2-5	-	CASSFGPGQETQYF	TGTGCCAGCAGCTTTGGGCCAGGGCAAGAGACCCAGTACTTC
TRBV5-1	-	TRBJ2-5	TRBD2	CASSLGYAGGLQETQYF	TGCGCCAGCAGCTTGGGGTACGCGGGGGGCCTCCAAGAGACCCAGTACTTC
TRBV6-6	-	TRBJ2-7	-	CASSYAPAGQSEQYF	TGTGCCAGCAGTTACGCACCTGCCGGACAGTCCGAGCAGTACTTC
TRBV5-1	-	TRBJ1-3	-	CASSLEQGRGNTIYF	TGCGCCAGCAGCTTGGAGCAGGGAAGAGGAAACACCATATATTTT
TRBV11-3	-	TRBJ1-5	TRBD1	CASSPKSDRDGGNQPQHF	TGTGCCAGCAGCCCAAAATCAGACAGGGATGGGGGCAATCAGCCCCAGCATTTT
TRBV15	-	TRBJ1-3	-	CATSRDPKHSGNAIYF	TGTGCCACCAGCAGAGACCCTAAACACTCTGGAAACGCCATATATTTT
TRBV7-9	-	TRBJ2-7	-	CASSQQGGGEQYF	TGTGCCAGCAGCCAACAGGGAGGGGGCGAGCAGTACTTC
TRBV6-5	once	TRBJ2-3	-	CASSYSKREQVDTQYF	TGTGCCAGCAGTTACTCGAAACGGGAGCAAGTAGATACGCAGTATTTT
TRBV30	few	TRBJ1-3	-	CAWSSGGGTGNTIYF	TGTGCCTGGAGTTCCGGCGGGGGAACTGGAAACACCATATATTTT
TRBV2	-	TRBJ2-1	TRBD1	CADRAYNEQFF	TGTGCCGACAGGGCCTACAATGAGCAGTTCTTC
TRBV19	few	TRBJ2-1	TRBD2	CASSLRPSGTSRYNEQFF	TGTGCCAGTAGTCTCCGACCCTCCGGGACTAGCAGATACAATGAGCAGTTCTTC
TRBV7-2	-	TRBJ1-5	-	CASAGGGSQPQHF	TGTGCCAGCGCTGGTGGGGGCTCTCAGCCCCAGCATTTT
TRBV11-2	-	TRBJ1-4	-	CASSLVGSTQNEKLFF	TGTGCCAGCAGCTTAGTCGGCAGCACGCAAAATGAAAAACTGTTTTTT
TRBV6-5	-	TRBJ2-7	-	CASSKGRGWSEQYF	TGTGCCAGTTCTAAAGGCCGAGGGTGGAGCGAGCAGTACTTC
TRBV2	-	TRBJ1-2	-	CASSEGGYGYTF	TGTGCCAGCAGTGAGGGGGGGTATGGCTACACCTTC
TRBV7-9	-	TRBJ1-6	-	CASSFQDSPLHF	TGTGCCAGCAGCTTCCAAGATTCACCCCTCCACTTT
TRBV19	few	TRBJ2-6	TRBD1	CASSRKSSGTGVPSGANVLTF	TGTGCCAGTAGTCGAAAATCCTCCGGGACAGGGGTTCCATCTGGGGCCAACGTCCTGACTTTC
TRBV2	-	TRBJ1-1	TRBD1	CASSSDRGAEAFF	TGTGCCAGCAGTTCGGACAGGGGTGCTGAAGCTTTCTTT
TRBV6-5	-	TRBJ2-7	-	CASSLAGEQYF	TGTGCCAGCAGCCTAGCTGGGGAGCAGTACTTC
TRBV27	-	TRBJ2-2	-	CASSYAQGTGELFF	TGTGCCAGCAGTTACGCCCAGGGCACCGGGGAGCTGTTTTTT
TRBV5-6	once	TRBJ2-3	-	CASSVGGRSTDTQYF	TGTGCCAGCAGCGTCGGTGGGAGAAGCACAGATACGCAGTATTTT
TRBV29-1	-	TRBJ1-2	TRBD1	CSTGDRAGYGYTF	TGCAGCACCGGGGACAGGGCTGGCTATGGCTACACCTTC
TRBV30	-	TRBJ1-6	TRBD1	CAWKGQGGSPLHF	TGTGCCTGGAAAGGACAGGGAGGGTCACCCCTCCACTTT
TRBV9	large	TRBJ1-2	-	CASSVGSATMSGYTF	TGTGCCAGCAGCGTAGGGTCAGCCACCATGAGTGGCTACACCTTC
TRBV2	-	TRBJ2-5	-	CASTRTSQETQYF	TGTGCCAGCACTCGGACTTCACAAGAGACCCAGTACTTC
TRBV28	-	TRBJ2-7	TRBD1	CASSKGQGVNEQYF	TGTGCCAGCAGTAAAGGACAGGGAGTCAACGAGCAGTACTTC
TRBV9	-	TRBJ1-2	-	CASTSGPGSSGYGYTF	TGTGCCAGCACATCGGGTCCGGGGTCCTCGGGCTATGGCTACACCTTC
TRBV5-5	few	TRBJ2-7	-	CASSIGLEYEQYF	TGTGCCAGCAGTATTGGACTGGAGTACGAGCAGTACTTC
TRBV9	-	TRBJ1-1	-	CASSSLDGYNEAFF	TGTGCCAGCAGCTCCTTGGACGGATACAATGAAGCTTTCTTT
TRBV29-1	-	TRBJ1-2	-	CSVRGGYGYTF	TGCAGCGTGAGGGGTGGCTATGGCTACACCTTC
TRBV28	-	TRBJ1-1	-	CASSLYDPREAFF	TGTGCCAGCAGTTTATACGACCCCCGTGAAGCTTTCTTT
TRBV5-4	-	TRBJ2-3	-	CASSLLVSGTTDTQYF	TGTGCCAGCAGCTTGTTGGTGAGCGGTACCACAGATACGCAGTATTTT
TRBV5-1	-	TRBJ2-5	TRBD2	CASSLGSSGGPEVGTQYF	TGCGCCAGCAGCTTGGGGTCTAGCGGGGGGCCGGAAGTAGGGACCCAGTACTTC
TRBV9	few	TRBJ2-7	-	CASSVGGSGSYEQYF	TGTGCCAGCAGCGTAGGGGGTAGCGGCTCCTACGAGCAGTACTTC
TRBV11-2	few	TRBJ1-6	-	CASSNPGGLSSYNSPLHF	TGTGCCAGCAGCAATCCGGGGGGTCTGAGCTCCTATAATTCACCCCTCCACTTT
TRBV4-1	-	TRBJ1-1	TRBD1	CASSQGTGGQSNTEAFF	TGCGCCAGCAGCCAAGGGACAGGGGGCCAATCGAACACTGAAGCTTTCTTT
TRBV9	-	TRBJ1-1	TRBD1	CASSVVPFGTAGWNTEAFF	TGTGCCAGCAGCGTAGTCCCCTTCGGGACAGCGGGATGGAACACTGAAGCTTTCTTT
TRBV5-6	-	TRBJ2-1	-	CASSPGTVDEQFF	TGTGCCAGCAGCCCTGGGACGGTGGATGAGCAGTTCTTC